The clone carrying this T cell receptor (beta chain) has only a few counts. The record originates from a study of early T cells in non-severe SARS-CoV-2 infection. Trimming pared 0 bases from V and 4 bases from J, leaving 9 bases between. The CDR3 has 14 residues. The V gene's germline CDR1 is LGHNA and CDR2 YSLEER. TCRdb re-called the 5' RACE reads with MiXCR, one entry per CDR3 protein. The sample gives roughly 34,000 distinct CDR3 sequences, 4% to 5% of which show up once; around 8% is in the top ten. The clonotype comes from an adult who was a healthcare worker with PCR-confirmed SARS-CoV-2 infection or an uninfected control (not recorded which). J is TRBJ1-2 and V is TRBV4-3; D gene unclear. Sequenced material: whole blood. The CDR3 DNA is TGCGCCAGCAGCCAAGATGTGGTCTTCTATGGCTACACCTTC. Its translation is CASSQDVVFYGYTF.